Below, 21 T cell receptor beta chains from the same sample are listed, as sequenced in a study of T cells in Graves' hyperthyroidism and ophthalmopathy. Amplified regions were TCR beta CDR3 sequences from RNA transcripts. TCR CDR3 underwent first-round RT-PCR with the HTBI primer set. MiXCR, run by TCRdb on the multiplex PCR reads, gives a single entry per CDR3 protein. This sample yields about 660,000 distinct CDR3 sequences, of which about 45% are seen a single time; about 7.2% belongs to the top ten. What was sequenced was peripheral blood or thyroid tissue (not recorded which). The receptor source for this set is an adult man with Graves' disease, either hyperthyroidism or ophthalmopathy (not recorded which).

A single count supports this clonotype. The chain is built from TRBV14 and TRBJ2-5; tentatively, D is TRBD1 or TRBD2 (6 bases each). V lost 4 bases and J 5 bases, leaving 11 bases between the germline ends. The germline gives CDR1 SGHDN, CDR2 FVKESK. The CDR3 spans 13 residues. The chain's CDR3 is CASSPRGVETQYF. The CDR3 nucleotides are TGTGCCAGCAGCCCAAGGGGGGTCGAGACCCAGTACTTC.

CDR3: CASSLESQGTTGELFF. CDR3 coding DNA: TGCGCCAGCAGCTTGGAATCGCAGGGCACCACCGGGGAGCTGTTTTTT. The chain joins TRBV5-1 to TRBJ2-2; tentative D call: TRBD1 (5 bases). There are 16 residues in the CDR3. Germline V CDR1 and CDR2: SGHRS, YFSETQ. The ends were cut back, 0 bases at V and 4 bases at J, with 13 bases in the middle. Variable domain in full (rest from reference TRBV5-1 and TRBJ2-2): KAGVTQTPRYLIKTRGQQVTLSCSPISGHRSVSWYQQTPGQGLQFLFEYFSETQRNKGNFPGRFSGRQFSNSRSEMNVSTLELGDSALYLCASSLESQGTTGELFFGEGSRLTVL.

There are a few counts of this clonotype. This sequence joins TRBV25-1 and TRBJ1-3; D remains unclear. The germline CDR1 and CDR2 sequences are MGHDK and SYGVNS. The CDR3 length is 17 residues. The V end lost 2 bases, the J end lost 1 base, and 15 bases lay between the germline ends. In DNA form, the CDR3 reads TGTGCCAGCAGTGAACGACAAGAAGATTATTCTGGAAACACCATATATTTT. It yields the protein CASSERQEDYSGNTIYF.

This chain uses TRBV6-4 with TRBJ1-1; D unresolved. V lost 8 bases, J lost 1 base, and 20 bases lay in between. This CDR3 comprises 16 residues. Germline V gives CDR1 MRHNA, CDR2 SNTAGT. The DNA for the CDR3 is TGTGCCAGCCCTCGGGCAAAGTTATACGCGAACACTGAAGCTTTCTTT. This translates into CASPRAKLYANTEAFF.

As DNA, the CDR3 is TGTGCCAGCAGCTCCGCGAATGAGACCCAGTACTTC. It specifies CASSSANETQYF. The chain carries TRBV7-8 and TRBJ2-5; no definite D call. Germline V gene lookup returns CDR1 SGHVS and CDR2 FQNEAQ. The length of the CDR3 is 12 residues. The germline V and J ends were trimmed by 4 bases and 5 bases, with 8 bases remaining between them.

J is TRBJ1-1 and V is TRBV10-3, with D possibly being TRBD1 (5 bases). Trimming removed 5 bases at V and 8 bases at J, with 6 bases between. The CDR3 loop spans 10 amino acids. Germline CDR1 and CDR2: ENHRY and SYGVKD. CDR3 residues: CAISRDEAFF. As DNA, the CDR3 is TGTGCCATCAGTCGGGACGAAGCTTTCTTT.

V gene TRBV7-8 combines with J gene TRBJ2-7, with 9 bases fitting TRBD1. CDR3 length equals 16 residues. With 6 bases clipped from V and 3 bases from J, the junction kept 12 bases outside the gene matches. Germline CDR1 and CDR2: SGHVS and FQNEAQ. The CDR3 spells CASSPKTGGIFYEQYF. The CDR3 nucleotides are TGTGCCAGCAGTCCCAAGACAGGGGGGATATTCTACGAGCAGTACTTC. Drawing the rest from reference TRBV7-8 and TRBJ2-7, the complete variable domain is GAGVSQSPRYKVAKRGQDVALRCDPISGHVSLFWYQQALGQGPEFLTYFQNEAQLDKSGLPSDRFFAERPEGSVSTLKIQRTQQEDSAVYLCASSPKTGGIFYEQYFGPGTRLTVT.

This clonotype was counted only a few times. The CDR3 sequence: CSARRGGGSNQPQHF. Written as DNA, the CDR3 is TGCAGTGCTAGACGGGGGGGTGGGAGCAATCAGCCCCAGCATTTT. The V call is TRBV20-1, the J call TRBJ1-5, with D maybe TRBD1 (5 bases). The CDR3 sequence is 15 residues long. V lost 2 bases to trimming and J lost 1 base, with 12 bases between them. Germline CDR1 and CDR2: DFQATT and SNEGSKA (reference sequence).

The chain has TRBV7-9 and TRBJ1-4; D is undetermined. Trimming took 5 bases from V and 7 from J, leaving 8 bases between them. The germline gives CDR1 SEHNR, CDR2 FQNEAQ (reference sequence). This CDR3 has 12 residues. CDR3 coding DNA: TGTGCCAGCAGCGCGGTTAGTGAAAAACTGTTTTTT. This translates into CASSAVSEKLFF. Drawing the rest from reference TRBV7-9 and TRBJ1-4, the complete variable domain is DTGVSQNPRHKITKRGQNVTFRCDPISEHNRLYWYRQTLGQGPEFLTYFQNEAQLEKSRLLSDRFSAERPKGSFSTLEIQRTEQGDSAMYLCASSAVSEKLFFGSGTQLSVL.

V and J are TRBV2 and TRBJ1-5; 10 nucleotides align to TRBD1. J gave up 4 bases and V 5 bases, and 8 bases lay outside the gene matches. The CDR3 totals 16 residues. Germline lookup yields CDR1 SNHLY and CDR2 FYNNEI. CDR3 bases: TGTGCCAGCAGTTACTTACGGACAGGGGGGAATCAGCCCCAGCATTTT. Its translation is CASSYLRTGGNQPQHF.

The chain links TRBV7-2 to TRBJ1-4, with 10 positions matching TRBD1. Germline assignment: CDR1 SGHTA and CDR2 FQGNSA. V was pared by 11 bases and J by 7 bases, with 10 bases of the junction left unmatched. The CDR3 is made up of 14 amino acids. CDR3 protein: CAWSVTGGPEKLFF. DNA of the CDR3: TGTGCCTGGAGTGTGACAGGGGGCCCTGAAAAACTGTTTTTT. Supplemented by reference TRBV7-2 and TRBJ1-4, the full variable domain reads GAGVSQSPSNKVTEKGKDVELRCDPISGHTALYWYRQSLGQGLEFLIYFQGNSAPDKSGLPSDRFSAERTGGSVSTLTIQRTQQEDSAVYLCAWSVTGGPEKLFFGSGTQLSVL.

As concerns this clonotype: The junction does not match germline at one end; this may be a read error. The V and J genes are TRBV6-1 and TRBJ2-7, with 8 bases matching TRBD1. The CDR3 spans 15 residues. The germline gives CDR1 MNHNS, CDR2 SASEGT. CDR3 loop: CASSPGTGLRYEQSF. For the CDR3, the DNA is TGTGCCAGCAGTCCCGGGACAGGTCTTCGGTACGAGCAGTCCTTC.

Of note for this clonotype: This may arise from a read error, as a much more abundant clone is one base away. The chain links TRBV2 to TRBJ1-4; possibly TRBD1 for D (5 bases). The germline V and J ends were trimmed by 2 bases and 11 bases, with 6 bases remaining between them. CDR3 length equals 11 residues. CDR1 is SNHLY, CDR2 FYNNEI, per germline. The CDR3 bases are TGTGCCAGCAGTGAAAAGGGGAAACTGTTTTTT. This encodes CASSEKGKLFF.

This clonotype was detected ten times or more. The V and J genes are TRBV2 and TRBJ1-1; D is undetermined. Trimming shortened V by 8 bases and J by 1 base, and 5 bases separated the two germline ends. Germline-derived CDR1 and CDR2 are SNHLY and FYNNEI. CDR3 length: 11 residues. CDR3 sequence reads: CASGRNTEAFF. In nucleotides, the CDR3 is TGTGCCAGCGGGCGGAACACTGAAGCTTTCTTT.

This clonotype was seen repeatedly, ten times or more. The chain employs TRBV25-1 and TRBJ1-3, with D perhaps matching TRBD1 (5 bases). The CDR3 is 16 residues long. V dropped 2 bases and J dropped 1 base, with 12 bases sitting between them. Per germline, CDR1 MGHDK and CDR2 SYGVNS. CDR3 DNA: TGTGCCAGCAGTGAAGCACCGGGGGGATCTGGAAACACCATATATTTT. Translating it yields CASSEAPGGSGNTIYF.

The V call is TRBV4-1, the J call TRBJ1-5, with D unresolved. Trimming removed 0 bases at V and 2 bases at J, with 5 bases between. The CDR3 loop spans 14 amino acids. Looked up from germline, CDR1 is MGHRA and CDR2 is YSYEKL. CDR3 amino acids: CASSQDAGNQPQHF. CDR3 nucleotides: TGCGCCAGCAGCCAAGACGCGGGCAATCAGCCCCAGCATTTT.

A remark on this clonotype: The conserved phenylalanine or tryptophan is not found at the CDR3 terminus, so this likely reflects a read error. The limits of the CDR3 on the DNA are not certain, so only TCRdb's listed CDR3 is given. The V and J genes are TRBV29-1 and TRBJ2-7; the DNA was not used to check the table's D call, TRBD1. Germline CDR1 and CDR2: SQVTM and ANQGSEA. The CDR3 has 15 residues if both end residues are counted. CDR3 protein: CSVASGTGGTTSSTG.

The genes are TRBV7-9 and TRBJ1-2; 8 nucleotides align to TRBD1. Germline loops: CDR1 SEHNR, CDR2 FQNEAQ (reference sequence). The CDR3 length is 14 residues. Trimming took 2 bases from V and 8 from J; bases not matched to a gene: 7. In nucleotides, the CDR3 is TGTGCCAGCAGCTTATCCCAGGGGGCGCAAGGCTACACCTTC. Translated: CASSLSQGAQGYTF.

A note on this clonotype: Being one base from a much bigger clone, this may be a read error. The rearrangement links TRBV10-3 to TRBJ1-5; TRBD1 matches at 10 bases. Germline CDR1 reads ENHRY; CDR2 reads SYGVKD. The CDR3 sequence is 19 residues long. The J segment lost 3 bases and the V segment lost 0 bases, leaving 11 bases of the junction unmatched. CDR3 sequence reads: CAISESDRGLSHDNQPQHF. The CDR3 DNA reads TGTGCCATCAGTGAGTCCGACAGGGGGCTTAGTCACGACAATCAGCCCCAGCATTTT.

The genes are TRBV24-1 and TRBJ1-1; 7 bases map to TRBD1. CDR3 length: 13 amino acids. V lost 3 bases and J lost 8; bases outside the gene matches: 5. The germline V gene has CDR1 KGHDR and CDR2 SFDVKD. The CDR3 here is CATSDTGQEEAFF. The CDR3 DNA is TGTGCCACCAGTGATACCGGACAGGAGGAAGCTTTCTTT.

The sample holds many counts of this clonotype. The V call is TRBV10-3, the J call TRBJ1-2; D call uncertain. V was clipped by 0 bases and J by 1 base, with 6 bases between them. The CDR3 is 14 amino acids. Germline assignment: CDR1 ENHRY and CDR2 SYGVKD. The CDR3 region has the DNA TGTGCCATCAGTGAGTCCGGGGATAACTATGGCTACACCTTC. It specifies CAISESGDNYGYTF.